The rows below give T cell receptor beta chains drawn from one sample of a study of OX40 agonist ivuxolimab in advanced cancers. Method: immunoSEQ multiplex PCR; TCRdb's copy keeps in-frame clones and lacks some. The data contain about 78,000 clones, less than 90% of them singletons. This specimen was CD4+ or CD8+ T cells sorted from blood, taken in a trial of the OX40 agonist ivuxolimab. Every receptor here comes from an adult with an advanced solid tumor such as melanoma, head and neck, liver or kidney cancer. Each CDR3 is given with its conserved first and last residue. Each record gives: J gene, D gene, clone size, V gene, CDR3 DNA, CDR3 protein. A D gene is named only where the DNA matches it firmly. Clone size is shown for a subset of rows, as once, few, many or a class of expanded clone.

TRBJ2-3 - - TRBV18 TGTGCCAGCTCAGGACGACACACAGATACGCAGTATTTT CASSGRHTDTQYF
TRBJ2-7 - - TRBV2 TGTGCCAGCAAGAGGACCTACGAGCAGTACTTC CASKRTYEQYF
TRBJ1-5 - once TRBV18 TGTGCCAGCACCGGGGGGGGACGCAATCAGCCCCAGCATTTT CASTGGGRNQPQHF
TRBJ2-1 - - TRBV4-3 TGCGCCAGCAGAGCTGACAATGAGCAGTTCTTC CASRADNEQFF
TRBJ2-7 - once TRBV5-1 TGCGCCAGCAGCTCATCCTACGAGCAGTACTTC CASSSSYEQYF
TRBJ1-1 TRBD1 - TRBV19 TGTGCCAGTAGTAGGTGGGACAGGGAGCGGACTGAAGCTTTCTTT CASSRWDRERTEAFF
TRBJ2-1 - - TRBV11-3 TGTGCCAGCAGCTTAGATCAACTTAGCCATGAGCAGTTCTTC CASSLDQLSHEQFF
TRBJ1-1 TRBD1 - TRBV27 TGTGCCAGCACCCGAGGGACAGGGGGGAGTTACACTGAAGCTTTCTTT CASTRGTGGSYTEAFF
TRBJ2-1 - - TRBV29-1 TGCAGCGTTAACCCAGGTTGGGATGAGCAGTTCTTC CSVNPGWDEQFF
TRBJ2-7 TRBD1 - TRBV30 TGTGCCTGGAGTGGCACCGGACAGGGGCGCTCCTACGAGCAGTACTTC CAWSGTGQGRSYEQYF
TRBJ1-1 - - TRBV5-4 TGTGCCAGCAGCTTGGACACCATGAGTGGTGAAGCTTTCTTT CASSLDTMSGEAFF
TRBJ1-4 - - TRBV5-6 TGTGCCAGCAGCCGGACAGAGCCTCCTGAAAAACTGTTTTTT CASSRTEPPEKLFF
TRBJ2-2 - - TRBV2 TGTGCCAGCAGTGAAGCTCGGGTCGGGGAGCTGTTTTTT CASSEARVGELFF
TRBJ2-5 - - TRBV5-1 TGCGCCAGCAGCTTGGGACCCCAGGGGCAAGAGACCCAGTACTTC CASSLGPQGQETQYF
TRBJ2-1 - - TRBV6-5 TGTGCCAGCAGTTACCAACCGGCGGGGGCGGTGGAGTTCTTC CASSYQPAGAVEFF
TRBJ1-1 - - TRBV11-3 TGTGCCAGCAGCCTCCTCGGCTCCACTGAAGCTTTCTTT CASSLLGSTEAFF
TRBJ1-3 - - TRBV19 TGTGCCAGTAGTGGGGTACGGGACACCATATATTTT CASSGVRDTIYF
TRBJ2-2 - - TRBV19 TGTGCCAGTAGTATGTTGACAGGGAACACCGGGGAGCTGTTTTTT CASSMLTGNTGELFF
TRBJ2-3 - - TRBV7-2 TGTGCCAGCAGCTCCGAGGGAACTAGCACAGATACGCAGTATTTT CASSSEGTSTDTQYF
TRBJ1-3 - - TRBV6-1 TGTGCCAGCAGTGAAGGCAGGGGAGGAAACACCATATATTTT CASSEGRGGNTIYF
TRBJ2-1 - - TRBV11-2 TGTGCCAGCAGCTCAATCAGGACAAATCTCAATGAGCAGTTCTTC CASSSIRTNLNEQFF
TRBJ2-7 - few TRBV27 TGTGCCAGCCATCCTCGACTAGGCGAGCCCTACGAGCAGTACTTC CASHPRLGEPYEQYF
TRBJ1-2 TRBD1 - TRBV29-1 TGCAGCGCCCTACAAGACAGGGGCCATGGCTACACCTTC CSALQDRGHGYTF
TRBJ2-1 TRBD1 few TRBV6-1 TGTGCCAGCAGTGAAGCGGGACAGGCCAACAATGAGCAGTTCTTC CASSEAGQANNEQFF
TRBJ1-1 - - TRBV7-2 TGTGCCAGCAGCTTAAGTGGTGACACTGAAGCTTTCTTT CASSLSGDTEAFF
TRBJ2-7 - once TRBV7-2 TGTGCCAGCAGCTTAGATAGGGGTATTCCCTACGAGCAGTACTTC CASSLDRGIPYEQYF
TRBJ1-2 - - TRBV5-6 TGTGCCAGCAGCGCCGTGGGGAGGAGCGGCTACACCTTC CASSAVGRSGYTF
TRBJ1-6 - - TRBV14 TGTGCCAGCAGCCCGACTTACTCCTATAATTCACCCCTCCACTTT CASSPTYSYNSPLHF
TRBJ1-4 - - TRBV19 TGTGCCAGTAGGGCCCTACAGGGATTTAATGAAAAACTGTTTTTT CASRALQGFNEKLFF
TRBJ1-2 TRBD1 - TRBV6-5 TGTGCCAGCAGCCGGGGACAGGGGCGAGGCTACACCTTC CASSRGQGRGYTF
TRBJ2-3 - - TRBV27 TGTGCCAGCAGTTTATCCCTCAACACAGATACGCAGTATTTT CASSLSLNTDTQYF
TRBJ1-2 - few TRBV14 TGTGCCAGCAGCCCTGGGGGGGTCTCCGGCTACACCTTC CASSPGGVSGYTF
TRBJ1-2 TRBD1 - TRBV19 TGTGCCAGTAGTATGCGGGACAGGAACCCTCCGGGCGGCTACACCTTC CASSMRDRNPPGGYTF
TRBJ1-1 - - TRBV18 TGTGCCAGCTCACCGGGATACACTGAAGCTTTCTTT CASSPGYTEAFF
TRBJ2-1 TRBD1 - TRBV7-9 TGTGCCAGCAGCTATCTTGGACAGGGGGGTGAGCAGTTCTTC CASSYLGQGGEQFF
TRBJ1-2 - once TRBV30 TGTGCCTGGAGCTCAGGGTCCGGCATGGATGGCTACACCTTC CAWSSGSGMDGYTF
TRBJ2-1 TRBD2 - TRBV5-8 TGTGCCAGCAGCCGTCTAGCGGGGGACAATGAGCAGTTCTTC CASSRLAGDNEQFF
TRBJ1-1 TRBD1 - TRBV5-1 TGCGCCAGCAGCGCAGGACAGGGTATGGCTGAAGCTTTCTTT CASSAGQGMAEAFF
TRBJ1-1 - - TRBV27 TGTGCCAGCCGAGCCTACAGGGAAATCGCTTTCTTT CASRAYREIAFF
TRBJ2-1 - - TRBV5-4 TGTGCCAGCAGCTCCCCGACCGGCAATGAGCAGTTCTTC CASSSPTGNEQFF
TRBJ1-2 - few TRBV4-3 TGCGCCAGCAGCCAACGACCAGGGATGGGAATTGATAACTATGGCTACACCTTC CASSQRPGMGIDNYGYTF
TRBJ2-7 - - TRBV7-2 TGTGCCAGCAGCTTACAACAGAGCTCCTACGAGCAGTACTTC CASSLQQSSYEQYF
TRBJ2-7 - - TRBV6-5 TGTGCCAGCAGTGAACAACAGGGCTACGAGCAGTACTTC CASSEQQGYEQYF
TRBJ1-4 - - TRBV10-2 TGCGCCAGCAGTGAGGCCGGGACGGATGAAAAACTGTTTTTT CASSEAGTDEKLFF
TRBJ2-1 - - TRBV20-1 TGCAGTGCAGGGATAACGAATGAGCAGTTCTTC CSAGITNEQFF
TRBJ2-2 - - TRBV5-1 TGCGCCAGCAGCTTATCTCAGATCAGGAACACCGGGGAGCTGTTTTTT CASSLSQIRNTGELFF
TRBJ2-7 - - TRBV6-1 TGTGCCAGCAGTGAAACCGACCGGGGTCGCTACGAGCAGTACTTC CASSETDRGRYEQYF
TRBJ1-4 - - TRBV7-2 TGTGCCAGCAGCTTCGGGGTGCAGGGAAAACTGTTTTTT CASSFGVQGKLFF
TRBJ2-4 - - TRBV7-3 TGTGCCAGCAGCCTAATACAGGGCGAGACCAAAAACATTCAGTACTTC CASSLIQGETKNIQYF
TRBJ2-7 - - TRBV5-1 TGCGCCAGCAGCTTGGAGTTAGGGCGGCAGGGGGGGAACGAGCAGTACTTC CASSLELGRQGGNEQYF
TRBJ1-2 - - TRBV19 TGTGCCAGTAGACCCCTTGGGGGGATAAACTATGGCTACACCTTC CASRPLGGINYGYTF
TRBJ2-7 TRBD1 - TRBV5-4 TGTGCCAGCAGCCGACAGGGGGCCTACGAGCAGTACTTC CASSRQGAYEQYF